Many counts were recorded for the clone carrying this T cell receptor (beta chain). The antigen is undetermined. This CDR3 has 14 amino acids. V lost 2 bases and J 4 bases, leaving 8 bases between the germline ends. Germline V CDR1 and CDR2: ENHRY, SYGVKD. TCRdb's table, derived via immunoSEQ multiplex PCR, lists solely in-frame clones and lacks some. In total the sample includes over 30,000 clones, none of them seen once. This related bone marrow graft donor gave peripheral blood on the day of marrow donation. The data stem from a study of T cells after posttransplantation cyclophosphamide. Notes on the study in general: Donor-recipient repertoire similarity was low at 1-2 months, rising over year one. TRB overlap between skin or GI tissue T cells and blood was limited. Recipient CMV seropositivity and CMV reactivation strongly tracked TRB clonality.

The sequenced sample consisted of PBMCs. The chain is built from TRBV10-3 and TRBJ2-2; D gene ambiguous. This TCR came from a girl between 5 and 17 years old in good health, CMV-negative, and a related stem cell transplant donor. The CDR3 DNA is TGTGCCATCAGTGAGGAACAGCCCACCGGGGAGCTGTTTTTT. Encoded protein: CAISEEQPTGELFF.